These T cell receptor beta chains were read from a single sample in a study of cytomegalovirus exposure and HLA in healthy donors. Assay: immunoSEQ multiplex PCR; the TCRdb copy retains only in-frame clones and omits some. Here the sample spans about 140,000 clones, approximately 85% being singletons. The specimen was PBMCs. These receptors all come from a woman aged 25 to 45 in good health and CMV-seronegative. The CDR3 runs from the conserved cysteine through the conserved F or W. Fields, in order: V gene, D gene, J gene, clone size, CDR3 protein, CDR3 DNA. The D gene is left open where the match is weak. A row's size may be missing; if present it is once, few, many or a size class.

v_gene: TRBV11-2; d_gene: -; j_gene: TRBJ2-7; abundance: -; CDR3aa: CASSLDSPSYEQYF; CDR3nt: TGTGCCAGCAGCTTAGATAGCCCCTCCTACGAGCAGTACTTC
v_gene: TRBV5-1; d_gene: -; j_gene: TRBJ2-5; abundance: -; CDR3aa: CASSPQAGPQETQYF; CDR3nt: TGCGCCAGCAGCCCCCAGGCGGGCCCCCAAGAGACCCAGTACTTC
v_gene: TRBV6-1; d_gene: -; j_gene: TRBJ1-6; abundance: -; CDR3aa: CASRPGGANSPLHF; CDR3nt: TGTGCCAGCAGGCCGGGGGGGGCCAATTCACCCCTCCACTTT
v_gene: TRBV5-1; d_gene: TRBD1; j_gene: TRBJ2-7; abundance: once; CDR3aa: CASSSTGTGDEQYF; CDR3nt: TGCGCCAGCAGCTCAACCGGGACAGGGGACGAGCAGTACTTC
v_gene: TRBV29-1; d_gene: TRBD1; j_gene: TRBJ1-2; abundance: -; CDR3aa: CSLWTGENYGYTF; CDR3nt: TGCAGCCTATGGACAGGGGAGAACTATGGCTACACCTTC
v_gene: TRBV2; d_gene: -; j_gene: TRBJ2-1; abundance: -; CDR3aa: CASSEVGLHYNEQFF; CDR3nt: TGTGCCAGCAGTGAAGTAGGACTACACTACAATGAGCAGTTCTTC
v_gene: TRBV7-9; d_gene: TRBD1; j_gene: TRBJ1-2; abundance: once; CDR3aa: CASSDDRVSKGYTF; CDR3nt: TGTGCCAGCAGCGATGACAGGGTTTCGAAGGGCTACACCTTC
v_gene: TRBV5-1; d_gene: -; j_gene: TRBJ2-2; abundance: -; CDR3aa: CASSLASSNTGELFF; CDR3nt: TGCGCCAGCAGCTTGGCTAGCTCTAACACCGGGGAGCTGTTTTTT
v_gene: TRBV28; d_gene: -; j_gene: TRBJ2-1; abundance: -; CDR3aa: CASSPLTAFNEQFF; CDR3nt: TGTGCCAGCAGTCCCCTGACAGCCTTCAATGAGCAGTTCTTC
v_gene: TRBV7-9; d_gene: -; j_gene: TRBJ1-3; abundance: -; CDR3aa: CASSNQGNTIYF; CDR3nt: TGTGCCAGCAGCAATCAGGGAAACACCATATATTTT
v_gene: TRBV6-5; d_gene: TRBD2; j_gene: TRBJ2-7; abundance: -; CDR3aa: CASRTSANSYEQYF; CDR3nt: TGTGCCAGCAGGACTAGCGCTAACTCCTACGAGCAGTACTTC
v_gene: TRBV5-1; d_gene: TRBD1; j_gene: TRBJ2-7; abundance: -; CDR3aa: CASSYMTGGYEQYF; CDR3nt: TGCGCCAGCAGCTACATGACAGGGGGCTACGAGCAGTACTTC
v_gene: TRBV5-1; d_gene: TRBD2; j_gene: TRBJ2-3; abundance: -; CDR3aa: CASSGGTSGADTQYF; CDR3nt: TGCGCCAGCAGCGGGGGGACTAGCGGAGCAGATACGCAGTATTTT
v_gene: TRBV27; d_gene: -; j_gene: TRBJ2-1; abundance: -; CDR3aa: CASNDIDNEQFF; CDR3nt: TGTGCCAGCAATGACATTGACAATGAGCAGTTCTTC
v_gene: TRBV28; d_gene: TRBD1; j_gene: TRBJ1-5; abundance: once; CDR3aa: CASSLSTGAGNQPQHF; CDR3nt: TGTGCCAGCAGTTTATCGACAGGGGCTGGCAATCAGCCCCAGCATTTT
v_gene: TRBV2; d_gene: -; j_gene: TRBJ2-3; abundance: -; CDR3aa: CASSATALRDTQYF; CDR3nt: TGTGCCAGCAGCGCCACAGCCCTCAGGGATACGCAGTATTTT
v_gene: TRBV5-4; d_gene: TRBD1; j_gene: TRBJ1-1; abundance: -; CDR3aa: CASSNDRGRDTEAFF; CDR3nt: TGTGCCAGCAGCAATGACAGGGGGCGAGACACTGAAGCTTTCTTT
v_gene: TRBV6-5; d_gene: TRBD1; j_gene: TRBJ2-7; abundance: -; CDR3aa: CASSRTGQVYEQYF; CDR3nt: TGTGCCAGCAGTCGCACTGGACAGGTCTACGAGCAGTACTTC
v_gene: TRBV5-1; d_gene: TRBD1; j_gene: TRBJ1-1; abundance: -; CDR3aa: CASSADRVWNTEAFF; CDR3nt: TGCGCCAGCAGCGCGGACAGGGTTTGGAACACTGAAGCTTTCTTT
v_gene: TRBV27; d_gene: -; j_gene: TRBJ2-3; abundance: -; CDR3aa: CASSLAPQQGTQYF; CDR3nt: TGTGCCAGCAGTTTGGCTCCCCAGCAGGGTACGCAGTATTTT
v_gene: TRBV2; d_gene: TRBD2; j_gene: TRBJ2-7; abundance: few; CDR3aa: CASSRQRGPYEQYF; CDR3nt: TGTGCCAGCAGTAGACAGCGGGGACCCTACGAGCAGTACTTC
v_gene: TRBV14; d_gene: -; j_gene: TRBJ2-2; abundance: -; CDR3aa: CASSRTPQGNTGELFF; CDR3nt: TGTGCCAGCAGCCGGACCCCCCAGGGGAACACCGGGGAGCTGTTTTTT
v_gene: TRBV29-1; d_gene: -; j_gene: TRBJ2-7; abundance: -; CDR3aa: CSVVGDNYEQYF; CDR3nt: TGCAGCGTTGTAGGGGACAACTACGAGCAGTACTTC
v_gene: TRBV4-2; d_gene: -; j_gene: TRBJ1-2; abundance: -; CDR3aa: CASSRNSQGVASLGYTF; CDR3nt: TGTGCCAGCAGCCGTAATAGCCAGGGTGTCGCCTCATTAGGCTACACCTTC
v_gene: TRBV6-5; d_gene: -; j_gene: TRBJ1-2; abundance: -; CDR3aa: CASSSGQGGYGYTF; CDR3nt: TGTGCCAGCAGTTCCGGGCAGGGTGGCTATGGCTACACCTTC
v_gene: TRBV19; d_gene: TRBD2; j_gene: TRBJ2-5; abundance: -; CDR3aa: CASSDSGGAETQYF; CDR3nt: TGTGCCAGTAGTGATAGCGGGGGGGCTGAGACCCAGTACTTC
v_gene: TRBV5-6; d_gene: -; j_gene: TRBJ2-1; abundance: -; CDR3aa: CASSWAGWGINEQFF; CDR3nt: TGTGCCAGCAGCTGGGCGGGGTGGGGAATCAATGAGCAGTTCTTC
v_gene: TRBV7-2; d_gene: TRBD2; j_gene: TRBJ2-7; abundance: -; CDR3aa: CASSLGGGGAYEQYF; CDR3nt: TGTGCCAGCAGCTTAGGTGGCGGGGGGGCCTACGAGCAGTACTTC
v_gene: TRBV7-8; d_gene: TRBD1; j_gene: TRBJ2-2; abundance: -; CDR3aa: CASSHPGTGGYRGELFF; CDR3nt: TGTGCCAGCAGCCATCCTGGCACAGGGGGCTATCGGGGGGAGCTGTTTTTT
v_gene: TRBV9; d_gene: -; j_gene: TRBJ2-6; abundance: -; CDR3aa: CASSRVPITSGANVLTF; CDR3nt: TGTGCCAGCAGCCGGGTGCCAATAACCTCTGGGGCCAACGTCCTGACTTTC
v_gene: TRBV5-1; d_gene: TRBD2; j_gene: TRBJ2-3; abundance: -; CDR3aa: CASSAGAAGGSDTQYF; CDR3nt: TGCGCCAGCAGCGCGGGCGCAGCGGGGGGTTCAGATACGCAGTATTTT
v_gene: TRBV7-2; d_gene: TRBD1; j_gene: TRBJ2-2; abundance: once; CDR3aa: CASSTGVGTGELFF; CDR3nt: TGTGCCAGCAGTACAGGGGTGGGGACCGGGGAGCTGTTTTTT
v_gene: TRBV2; d_gene: -; j_gene: TRBJ1-2; abundance: -; CDR3aa: CASSLLPDSYGYTF; CDR3nt: TGTGCCAGCAGTCTCCTACCGGACAGCTATGGCTACACCTTC
v_gene: TRBV2; d_gene: -; j_gene: TRBJ2-2; abundance: -; CDR3aa: CASSPQGILNTGELFF; CDR3nt: TGTGCCAGCAGTCCCCAGGGTATATTGAACACCGGGGAGCTGTTTTTT
v_gene: TRBV10-3; d_gene: TRBD1; j_gene: TRBJ1-1; abundance: -; CDR3aa: CAIRGQADTEAFF; CDR3nt: TGTGCCATCAGGGGACAGGCAGACACTGAAGCTTTCTTT
v_gene: TRBV2; d_gene: TRBD1; j_gene: TRBJ1-1; abundance: -; CDR3aa: CASSKQGGGTEAFF; CDR3nt: TGTGCCAGCAGTAAGCAGGGGGGAGGCACTGAAGCTTTCTTT
v_gene: TRBV29-1; d_gene: -; j_gene: TRBJ1-2; abundance: once; CDR3aa: CSVTQTADPYGYTF; CDR3nt: TGCAGCGTTACCCAGACAGCCGACCCTTATGGCTACACCTTC
v_gene: TRBV6-5; d_gene: -; j_gene: TRBJ1-6; abundance: -; CDR3aa: CASSYSEIIIGSPLHF; CDR3nt: TGTGCCAGCAGTTACTCGGAGATTATAATCGGTTCACCCCTCCACTTT
v_gene: TRBV2; d_gene: TRBD1; j_gene: TRBJ2-1; abundance: -; CDR3aa: CASSEGRGRNEQFF; CDR3nt: TGTGCCAGCAGTGAAGGTAGGGGGCGGAATGAGCAGTTCTTC
v_gene: TRBV19; d_gene: -; j_gene: TRBJ1-5; abundance: -; CDR3aa: CASSNTGFPWQPQHF; CDR3nt: TGTGCCAGTAGCAATACAGGGTTTCCTTGGCAGCCCCAGCATTTT